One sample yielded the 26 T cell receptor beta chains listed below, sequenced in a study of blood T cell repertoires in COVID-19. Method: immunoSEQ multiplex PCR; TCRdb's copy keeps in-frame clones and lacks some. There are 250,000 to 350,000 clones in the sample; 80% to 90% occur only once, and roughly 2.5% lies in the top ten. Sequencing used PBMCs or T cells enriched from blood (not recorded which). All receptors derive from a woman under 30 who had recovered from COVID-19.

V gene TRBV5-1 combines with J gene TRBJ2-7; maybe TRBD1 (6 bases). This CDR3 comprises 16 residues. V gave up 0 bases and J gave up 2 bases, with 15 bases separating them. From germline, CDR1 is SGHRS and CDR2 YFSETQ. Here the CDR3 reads CASSLVGGSPPYEQYF. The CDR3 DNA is TGCGCCAGCAGCTTGGTAGGGGGATCGCCTCCCTACGAGCAGTACTTC.

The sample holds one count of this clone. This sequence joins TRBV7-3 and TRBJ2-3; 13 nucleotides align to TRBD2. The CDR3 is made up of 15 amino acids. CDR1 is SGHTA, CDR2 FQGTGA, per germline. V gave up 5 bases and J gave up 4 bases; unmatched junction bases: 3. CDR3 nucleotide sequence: TGTGCCAGCAGCCGGACTAGCGGGGGTGCAGATACGCAGTATTTT. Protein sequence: CASSRTSGGADTQYF.

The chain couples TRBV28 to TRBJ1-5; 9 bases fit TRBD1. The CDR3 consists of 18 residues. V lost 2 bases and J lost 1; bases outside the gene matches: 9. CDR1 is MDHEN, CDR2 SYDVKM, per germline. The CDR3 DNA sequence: TGTGCCAGCAGTTTAGGGACAGGGCTCCTTCGGAGCAATCAGCCCCAGCATTTT. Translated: CASSLGTGLLRSNQPQHF.

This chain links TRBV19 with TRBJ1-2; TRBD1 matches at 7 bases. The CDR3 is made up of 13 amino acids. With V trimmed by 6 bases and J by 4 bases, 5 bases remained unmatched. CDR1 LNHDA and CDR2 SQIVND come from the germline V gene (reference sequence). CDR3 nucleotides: TGTGCCAGTAGACGACGGGACAGCTATGGCTACACCTTC. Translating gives CASRRRDSYGYTF.

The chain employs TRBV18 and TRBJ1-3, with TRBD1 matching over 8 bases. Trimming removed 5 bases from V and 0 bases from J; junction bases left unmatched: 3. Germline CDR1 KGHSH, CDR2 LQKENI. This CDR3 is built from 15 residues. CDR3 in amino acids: CASSDGQGSGNTIYF. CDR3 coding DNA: TGTGCCAGCTCAGATGGACAGGGCTCTGGAAACACCATATATTTT.

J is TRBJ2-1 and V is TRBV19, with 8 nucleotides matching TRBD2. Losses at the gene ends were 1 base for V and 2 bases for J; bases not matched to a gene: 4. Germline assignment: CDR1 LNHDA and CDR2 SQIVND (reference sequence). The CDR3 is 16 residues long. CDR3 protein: CASSIGRAGAYNEQFF. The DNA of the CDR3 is TGTGCCAGTAGTATAGGTAGAGCGGGGGCCTACAATGAGCAGTTCTTC.

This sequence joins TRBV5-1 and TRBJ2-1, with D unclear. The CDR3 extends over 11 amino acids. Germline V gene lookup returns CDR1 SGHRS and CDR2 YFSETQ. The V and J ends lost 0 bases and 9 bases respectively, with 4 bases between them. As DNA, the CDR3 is TGCGCCAGCAGCTTGGCGAGTGAGCAGTTCTTC. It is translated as CASSLASEQFF.

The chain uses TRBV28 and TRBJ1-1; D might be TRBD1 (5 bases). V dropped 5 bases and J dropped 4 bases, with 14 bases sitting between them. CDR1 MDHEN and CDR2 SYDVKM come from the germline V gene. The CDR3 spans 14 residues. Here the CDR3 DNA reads TGTGCCAGCAGTACCGGGGGAGTGAGCACTGAAGCTTTCTTT. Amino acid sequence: CASSTGGVSTEAFF.

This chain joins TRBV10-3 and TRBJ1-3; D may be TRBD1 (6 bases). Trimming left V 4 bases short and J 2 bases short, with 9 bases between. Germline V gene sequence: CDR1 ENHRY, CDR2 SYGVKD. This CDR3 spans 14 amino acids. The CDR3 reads CAISGPGAGNTIYF. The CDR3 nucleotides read TGTGCCATCAGTGGCCCAGGGGCTGGAAACACCATATATTTT.

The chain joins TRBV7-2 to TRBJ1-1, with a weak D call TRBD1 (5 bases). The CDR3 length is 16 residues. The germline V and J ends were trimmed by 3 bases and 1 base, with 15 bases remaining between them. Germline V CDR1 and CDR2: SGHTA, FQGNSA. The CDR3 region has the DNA TGTGCCAGCAGCTTGGCAGGGCCCTATGGGAACACTGAAGCTTTCTTT. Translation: CASSLAGPYGNTEAFF.

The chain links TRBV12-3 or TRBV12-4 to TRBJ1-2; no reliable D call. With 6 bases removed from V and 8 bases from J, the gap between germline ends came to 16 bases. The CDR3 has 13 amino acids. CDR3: CASRPWRDWGYTF. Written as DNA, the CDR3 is TGTGCCAGCAGGCCTTGGAGGGATTGGGGCTACACCTTC.

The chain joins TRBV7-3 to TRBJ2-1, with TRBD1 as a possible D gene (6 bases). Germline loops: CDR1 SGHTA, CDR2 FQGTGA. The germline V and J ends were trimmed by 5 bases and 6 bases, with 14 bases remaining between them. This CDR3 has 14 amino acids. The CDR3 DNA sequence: TGTGCCAGCAGCCCCCCCTGGACAGCCAATGAGCAGTTCTTC. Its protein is CASSPPWTANEQFF.

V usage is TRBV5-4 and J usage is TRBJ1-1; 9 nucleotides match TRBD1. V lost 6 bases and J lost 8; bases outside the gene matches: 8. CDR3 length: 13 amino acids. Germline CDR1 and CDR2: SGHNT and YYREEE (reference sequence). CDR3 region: CASTSTGGNEAFF. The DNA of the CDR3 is TGTGCCAGCACTTCTACAGGGGGCAACGAAGCTTTCTTT.

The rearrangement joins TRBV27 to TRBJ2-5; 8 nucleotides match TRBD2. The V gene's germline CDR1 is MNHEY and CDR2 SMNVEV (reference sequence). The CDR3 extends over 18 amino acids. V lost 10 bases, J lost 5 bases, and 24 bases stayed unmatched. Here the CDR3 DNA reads TGTGCCACCAGACGGGGTCTAATCGGCGGGGGGCCGATGGAGACCCAGTACTTC. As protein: CATRRGLIGGGPMETQYF.

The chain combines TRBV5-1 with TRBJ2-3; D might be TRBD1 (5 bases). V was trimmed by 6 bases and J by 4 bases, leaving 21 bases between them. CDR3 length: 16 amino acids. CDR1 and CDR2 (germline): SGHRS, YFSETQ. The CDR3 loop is CASKLLHQGMSDTQYF. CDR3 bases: TGCGCCAGCAAGCTTCTACACCAGGGTATGTCAGATACGCAGTATTTT. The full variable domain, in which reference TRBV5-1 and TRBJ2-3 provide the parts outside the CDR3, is KAGVTQTPRYLIKTRGQQVTLSCSPISGHRSVSWYQQTPGQGLQFLFEYFSETQRNKGNFPGRFSGRQFSNSRSEMNVSTLELGDSALYLCASKLLHQGMSDTQYFGPGTRLTVL.

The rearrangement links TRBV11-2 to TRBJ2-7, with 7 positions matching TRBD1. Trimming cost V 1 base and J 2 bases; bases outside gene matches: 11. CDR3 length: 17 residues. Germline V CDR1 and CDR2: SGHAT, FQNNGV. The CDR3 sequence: CASSLGGQLSITYEQYF. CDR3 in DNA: TGTGCCAGCAGCTTAGGGGGACAGCTTAGTATAACCTACGAGCAGTACTTC.

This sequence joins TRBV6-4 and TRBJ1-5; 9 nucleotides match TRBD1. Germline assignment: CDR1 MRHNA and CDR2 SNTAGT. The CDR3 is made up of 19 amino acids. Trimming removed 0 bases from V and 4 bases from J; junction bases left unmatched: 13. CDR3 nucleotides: TGTGCCAGCAGTGACTCAGGGGGGGACAGGGTGTTGTGGAATCAGCCCCAGCATTTT. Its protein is CASSDSGGDRVLWNQPQHF.

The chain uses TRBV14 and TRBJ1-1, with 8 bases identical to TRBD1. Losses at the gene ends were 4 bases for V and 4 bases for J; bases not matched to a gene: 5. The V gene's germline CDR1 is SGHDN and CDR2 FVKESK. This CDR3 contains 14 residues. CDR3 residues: CASSLTGGGTEAFF. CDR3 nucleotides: TGTGCCAGCAGCCTTACAGGGGGTGGCACTGAAGCTTTCTTT. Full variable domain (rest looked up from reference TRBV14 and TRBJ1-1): EAGVTQFPSHSVIEKGQTVTLRCDPISGHDNLYWYRRVMGKEIKFLLHFVKESKQDESGMPNNRFLAERTGGTYSTLKVQPAELEDSGVYFCASSLTGGGTEAFFGQGTRLTVV.

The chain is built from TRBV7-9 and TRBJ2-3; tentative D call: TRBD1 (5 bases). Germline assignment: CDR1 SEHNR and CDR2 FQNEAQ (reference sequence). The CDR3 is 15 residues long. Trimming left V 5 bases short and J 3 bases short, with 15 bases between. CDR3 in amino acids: CASSLGRQGTDTQYF. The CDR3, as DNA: TGTGCCAGCAGCCTAGGGCGTCAGGGAACAGATACGCAGTATTTT.

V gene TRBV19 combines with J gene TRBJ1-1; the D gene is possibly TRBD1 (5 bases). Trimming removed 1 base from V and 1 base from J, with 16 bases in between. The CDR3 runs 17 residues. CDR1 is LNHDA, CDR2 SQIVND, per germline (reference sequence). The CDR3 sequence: CASSIVSRGVKNTEAFF. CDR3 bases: TGTGCCAGTAGTATAGTTTCCCGGGGGGTTAAGAACACTGAAGCTTTCTTT.

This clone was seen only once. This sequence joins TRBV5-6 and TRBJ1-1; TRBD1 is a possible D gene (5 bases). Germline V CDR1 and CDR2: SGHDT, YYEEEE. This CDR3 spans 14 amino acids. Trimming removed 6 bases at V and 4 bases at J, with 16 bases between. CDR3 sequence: CASTRNLGGTEAFF. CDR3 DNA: TGTGCCAGCACCCGGAACCTCGGGGGCACTGAAGCTTTCTTT.

CDR3 region: CASSPSADNSGNTIYF. The CDR3, as DNA: TGTGCCAGCTCACCATCGGCAGACAACTCTGGAAACACCATATATTTT. The rearrangement uses TRBV18 and TRBJ1-3; D ambiguous. In germline, CDR1 is KGHSH, CDR2 LQKENI. The CDR3 is 16 residues long. V shed 2 bases and J shed 0 bases, with 11 bases lying between them.

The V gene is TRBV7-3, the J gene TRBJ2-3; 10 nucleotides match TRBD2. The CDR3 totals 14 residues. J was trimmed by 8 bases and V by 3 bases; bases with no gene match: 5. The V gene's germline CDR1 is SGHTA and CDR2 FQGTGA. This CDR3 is CASSLKASGGTQYF. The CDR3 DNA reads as TGTGCCAGCAGCTTGAAAGCTAGCGGGGGTACGCAGTATTTT.

CDR3 nucleotides: TGTGCCAGCTCACCGACAGCCATGGAACACACTGAAGCTTTCTTT. Its protein is CASSPTAMEHTEAFF. V and J are TRBV18 and TRBJ1-1; tentatively, D is TRBD1 (5 bases). The CDR3 is 15 residues long. Per germline, CDR1 KGHSH and CDR2 LQKENI. V lost 3 bases, J lost 3 bases, and 14 bases lay in between.

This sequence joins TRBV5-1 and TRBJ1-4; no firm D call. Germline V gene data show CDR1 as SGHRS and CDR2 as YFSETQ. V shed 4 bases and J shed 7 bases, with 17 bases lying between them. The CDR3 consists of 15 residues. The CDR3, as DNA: TGCGCCAGCAGCCCAAGCACGACCGGGTTTGAAAAACTGTTTTTT. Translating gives CASSPSTTGFEKLFF.

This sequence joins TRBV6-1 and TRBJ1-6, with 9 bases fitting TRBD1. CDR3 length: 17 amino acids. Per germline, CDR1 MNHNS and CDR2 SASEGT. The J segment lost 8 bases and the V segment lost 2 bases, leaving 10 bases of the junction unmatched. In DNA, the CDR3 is TGTGCCAGCAGTGAAATTTCGTCTGGACAGGGGCATTCACCCCTCCACTTT. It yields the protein CASSEISSGQGHSPLHF.